This note documents a single T cell receptor (beta chain) sequence. As yet, its antigen is unknown. These data are taken from a study of CD8+ T cells in alopecia areata. Study results and caveats: Especially in alopecia totalis/universalis, lesional scalp showed greater clonality than normal scalp did. When scalp samples are sequenced, resident alphabeta T cells of normal skin are also captured. Whereas mice showed it more clearly, TCR sharing across patients was murkier, possibly because of HLA.

Trimming took 7 bases from V and 8 from J, leaving 13 bases between them. This CDR3 has 11 amino acids. The V gene's germline CDR1 is SQVTM and CDR2 ANQGSEA. Stated treatment: oral pan-JAK inhibitor, 5-10 mg twice daily. cDNA prepared by RNA extraction and subsequent reverse transcription served as the template for sequencing. Only in-frame clones appear in the TCRdb table, and some are missing; sequencing was by immunoSEQ multiplex PCR. The table lists 150,000 to 200,000 clones, about 53% of them singletons. This clonotype was sampled from a human donor with alopecia areata. Sequencing used CD8+ T cells sorted from blood, obtained at week 24, from a patient treated with tofacitinib. The V gene is TRBV29-1, the J gene TRBJ2-3, with a possible D match to TRBD2 (5 bases). This CDR3 is CSAEGRGTQYF. CDR3 in DNA: TGCAGCGCCGAGGGTCGCGGTACGCAGTATTTT.